Presented here are 10 T cell receptor beta chains from one specimen sequenced in a study of blood T cell repertoires in COVID-19. Sequenced by immunoSEQ multiplex PCR; TCRdb stores in-frame clones only, minus some. The sample has over 120,000 clones; 70% to 85% are singletons. Sequencing was done on a sample of peripheral blood. All receptors come from a woman older than 75 with acute or convalescent COVID-19.

The chain joins TRBV19 to TRBJ1-1; D perhaps matches TRBD1 (6 bases). Germline V gives CDR1 LNHDA, CDR2 SQIVND (reference sequence). The V gene lost 7 bases and the J gene lost 5 bases, with 20 bases spanning the gap. CDR3 length equals 15 residues. Here the CDR3 DNA reads TGTGCCAGTACCCCTTCCCCCGACAGGCGGACTGAAGCTTTCTTT. It encodes CASTPSPDRRTEAFF.

The J gene is TRBJ1-4, the V gene TRBV19; tentative D call: TRBD1 (5 bases). Trimming took 5 bases from V and 4 from J, leaving 14 bases between them. CDR3 length: 15 amino acids. Per the germline V gene, CDR1 is LNHDA and CDR2 is SQIVND (reference sequence). The CDR3 nucleotides are TGTGCCAGTAGTCTGCGACAGACCCGTAATGAAAAACTGTTTTTT. Its translation: CASSLRQTRNEKLFF.

CDR3 region: CASSFHRGTEAFF. CDR3 nucleotides: TGTGCCAGCAGCTTTCACAGGGGCACTGAAGCTTTCTTT. This sequence joins TRBV7-2 and TRBJ1-1, with 7 bases identical to TRBD1. Germline CDR1 is SGHTA and CDR2 is FQGNSA. The CDR3 loop spans 13 amino acids. Losses at the gene ends were 3 bases for V and 4 bases for J; bases not matched to a gene: 2.

This chain connects TRBV20-1 to TRBJ1-1; D ambiguous. Trimming removed 7 bases at V and 5 bases at J, with 5 bases between. CDR3 length: 9 residues. CDR1 is DFQATT and CDR2 is SNEGSKA in the germline V gene (reference sequence). The CDR3 loop reads CSVRTEAFF. The CDR3, as DNA: TGCAGTGTGAGGACTGAAGCTTTCTTT.

In this sample, this clone turned up once. The V gene is TRBV3-1 (or the pseudogene TRBV3-2), the J gene TRBJ1-3, with a tentative D call TRBD1 (5 bases). Germline V gene lookup returns CDR1 LGHDT and CDR2 YNNKEL (reference sequence). The V end was cut by 0 bases, the J end by 6 bases, with 15 bases between. This CDR3 has 16 amino acids. This CDR3 reads CASSQEAGTRVNTIYF. CDR3 in DNA: TGTGCCAGCAGCCAAGAAGCGGGGACGCGGGTAAACACCATATATTTT.

This sequence joins TRBV2 and TRBJ2-3; TRBD2 matches at 7 bases. The CDR3 is made up of 14 amino acids. Germline V gene sequence: CDR1 SNHLY, CDR2 FYNNEI. With V trimmed by 5 bases and J by 1 base, 3 bases remained unmatched. CDR3: CASSLGLGTDTQYF. In nucleotides, the CDR3 is TGTGCCAGCAGTTTAGGACTAGGCACAGATACGCAGTATTTT.

V usage is TRBV12-3 or TRBV12-4 and J usage is TRBJ1-1; D gene unclear. Trimming removed 7 bases at V and 4 bases at J, with 13 bases between. This CDR3 spans 13 amino acids. The CDR3 bases are TGTGCCAGCACGGCTCTGACTGGCACTGAAGCTTTCTTT. Its translation is CASTALTGTEAFF.

The V gene is TRBV2, the J gene TRBJ1-2; no reliable D call. The length of the CDR3 is 15 residues. Germline lookup yields CDR1 SNHLY and CDR2 FYNNEI. V lost 4 bases and J lost 0, with 12 bases in between. CDR3: CASSVFGSTNYGYTF. The CDR3 nucleotides are TGTGCCAGCAGTGTTTTTGGCAGTACTAACTATGGCTACACCTTC.

The chain is built from TRBV18 and TRBJ2-7; D is possibly TRBD1 (6 bases). Trimming removed 3 bases from V and 0 bases from J, with 15 bases in between. The length of the CDR3 is 16 residues. CDR1 KGHSH and CDR2 LQKENI come from the germline V gene. The CDR3 coding sequence is TGTGCCAGCTCACCCCGGACAGTGCCTACCTCCTACGAGCAGTACTTC. Amino acid sequence: CASSPRTVPTSYEQYF.

The CDR3 spells CASSSRLAADTGELFF. CDR3 nucleotides: TGTGCCAGCAGCTCAAGATTAGCGGCCGACACCGGGGAGCTGTTTTTT. The chain uses TRBV7-2 and TRBJ2-2; weak D call: TRBD2 (6 bases). Germline loops: CDR1 SGHTA, CDR2 FQGNSA. The CDR3 has 16 residues. V lost 4 bases to trimming and J lost 3 bases, with 15 bases between them.